The 12 T cell receptor beta chains below come from one sample, sequenced in a study of early T cells in non-severe SARS-CoV-2 infection. TCRdb reanalysed the 5' RACE reads using MiXCR and keeps one entry per CDR3 protein. The table has around 49,000 distinct CDR3 sequences, about 4.6% seen once. The sequenced sample consisted of whole blood. These receptors were collected from an adult who was a healthcare worker with PCR-confirmed SARS-CoV-2 infection or an uninfected control (not recorded which).

The V call is TRBV28, the J call TRBJ2-3; D not certain. CDR3 length: 16 amino acids. Germline V gene data show CDR1 as MDHEN and CDR2 as SYDVKM. With 5 bases removed from V and 0 bases from J, the gap between germline ends came to 15 bases. The CDR3 loop is CASSPNLPTSTDTQYF. CDR3 coding DNA: TGTGCCAGCAGTCCTAACCTCCCAACTAGCACAGATACGCAGTATTTT. Using reference TRBV28 and TRBJ2-3 for the parts outside the CDR3, the full variable domain is DVKVTQSSRYLVKRTGEKVFLECVQDMDHENMFWYRQDPGLGLRLIYFSYDVKMKEKGDIPEGYSVSREKKERFSLILESASTNQTSMYLCASSPNLPTSTDTQYFGPGTRLTVL.

The V and J genes are TRBV29-1 and TRBJ2-3; no firm D call. Per the germline V gene, CDR1 is SQVTM and CDR2 is ANQGSEA. The CDR3 covers 17 residues. Trimming took 1 base from V and 4 from J, leaving 21 bases between them. The CDR3 sequence: CSVEGEGLLRNPDTQYF. The CDR3 DNA reads as TGCAGCGTTGAAGGTGAAGGGCTACTCAGGAACCCAGATACGCAGTATTTT.

This clonotype appeared many times. This sequence joins TRBV7-2 and TRBJ2-1; 12 positions agree with TRBD1. Unmatched junction bases numbered 7, after V lost 5 bases and J lost 8 bases. Germline CDR1 reads SGHTA; CDR2 reads FQGNSA. This CDR3 is 15 amino acids long. The CDR3 is CASSLGQGAQDEQFF. CDR3 nucleotides: TGTGCCAGCAGCCTGGGACAGGGGGCGCAAGATGAGCAGTTCTTC.

This clonotype appeared many times. This sequence joins TRBV7-2 and TRBJ2-1; 11 nucleotides line up with TRBD2. Germline CDR1 SGHTA, CDR2 FQGNSA. The CDR3 covers 14 residues. V was pared by 5 bases and J by 6 bases, with 3 bases of the junction left unmatched. As DNA, the CDR3 is TGTGCCAGCAGCCTCGGACTAGCGGGCAATGAGCAGTTCTTC. This gives the protein CASSLGLAGNEQFF.

This clonotype was recorded many times. This chain joins TRBV7-3 and TRBJ2-5; D possibly corresponds to TRBD1 (5 bases). The CDR3 runs to 19 residues. Germline loops: CDR1 SGHTA, CDR2 FQGTGA. Trimming shortened V by 5 bases and J by 0 bases, and 25 bases separated the two germline ends. CDR3 loop: CASSPPFRADCIYQETQYF. For the CDR3, the DNA is TGTGCCAGCAGCCCTCCGTTCAGGGCGGATTGTATCTACCAAGAGACCCAGTACTTC.

At least ten counts were recorded for this clonotype. The rearrangement links TRBV7-2 to TRBJ1-3; possibly TRBD1 for D (6 bases). The CDR3 extends over 16 amino acids. Germline CDR1 SGHTA, CDR2 FQGNSA. Trimming pared 2 bases from V and 4 bases from J, leaving 15 bases between. The CDR3 protein is CASSLNRVVSGNTIYF. The CDR3 nucleotides read TGTGCCAGCAGCTTAAACAGGGTAGTTTCAGGAAACACCATATATTTT.

This clonotype has a count of ten or more. The rearrangement links TRBV6-6 to TRBJ2-1; tentative D call: TRBD2 (6 bases). Germline loops: CDR1 MNHNY, CDR2 SVGAGI (reference sequence). There are 15 residues in the CDR3. Trimming removed 4 bases at V and 1 base at J, with 11 bases between. DNA for the CDR3: TGTGCCAGCAGTTCCGGCGGGGCTTCCTACAATGAGCAGTTCTTC. This gives the protein CASSSGGASYNEQFF.

This clonotype was seen many times. J is TRBJ1-6 and V is TRBV6-6; perhaps TRBD1 as D (6 bases). The CDR3 is 14 amino acids. The germline V gene encodes CDR1 MNHNY and CDR2 SVGAGI (reference sequence). V lost 7 bases and J 9 bases, leaving 16 bases between the germline ends. The CDR3 DNA reads as TGTGCCAGCACTGTTACTGGGGGCATTTCACCCCTCCACTTT. Translated, it gives CASTVTGGISPLHF.

CDR3: CASSFTSGESPLHF. Written as DNA, the CDR3 is TGTGCCAGCAGCTTCACCTCAGGGGAATCACCCCTCCACTTT. V is TRBV7-9 and J is TRBJ1-6; D possibly corresponds to TRBD1 (6 bases). Germline CDR1 SEHNR, CDR2 FQNEAQ (reference sequence). This CDR3 has 14 amino acids. The V end lost 3 bases, the J end lost 10 bases, and 13 bases lay between the germline ends.

This clonotype was found a few times. The rearrangement links TRBV7-2 to TRBJ1-6, with 8 bases fitting TRBD1. Germline loops: CDR1 SGHTA, CDR2 FQGNSA. V shed 5 bases and J 0 bases; nucleotides not matched to a gene: 6. CDR3 length: 17 residues. In nucleotides, the CDR3 is TGTGCCAGCAGCCCCTGGACAGGGAGCTCCTATAATTCACCCCTCCACTTT. It specifies CASSPWTGSSYNSPLHF.

This clonotype was seen many times. The chain combines TRBV7-2 with TRBJ2-3, with D perhaps TRBD2 (7 bases). Germline CDR1 reads SGHTA; CDR2 reads FQGNSA. This CDR3 region has 17 residues. V lost 5 bases and J lost 6, with 24 bases in between. CDR3 loop: CASSPQSGLGGGDTQYF. In DNA, the CDR3 is TGTGCCAGCAGCCCACAGTCCGGACTAGGAGGGGGGGATACGCAGTATTTT.

As for this clonotype: Since a much larger clone is just one base distant, this may be a read error. This chain links TRBV6-6 with TRBJ2-1; no clear D gene. Germline CDR1 is MNHNY and CDR2 is SVGAGI (reference sequence). The CDR3 covers 12 residues. The ends were cut back, 6 bases at V and 9 bases at J, with 12 bases in the middle. CDR3 loop: CASSHIRGEQFF. CDR3 sequence (DNA): TGTGCCAGCAGCCACATACGCGGTGAGCAGTTCTTC.